This TCR beta chain appears in the sequencing data of a study of blood T cell repertoires in COVID-19. About the research overall: Specimens from acute and convalescent COVID-19 originated in the United States, Italy and Spain. In each case, the material was cDNA or gDNA derived from T cells, B-cell-depleted T cells, or PBMCs.

The repertoire was sequenced with immunoSEQ multiplex PCR; TCRdb's copy has only in-frame clones and lacks some. The table includes 80,000 to 100,000 clones, less than 90% detected once. V gave up 1 base and J gave up 0 bases, with 18 bases separating them. In germline, CDR1 is LNHDA, CDR2 SQIVND (reference sequence). The CDR3 length is 18 residues. V is TRBV19 and J is TRBJ1-1; possible D gene TRBD1, 5 bases. Sequencing used peripheral blood. The TCR was taken from a woman older than 75 with acute or convalescent COVID-19. CDR3 amino acids: CASSIVGAGGSMNTEAFF. Here the CDR3 DNA reads TGTGCCAGTAGTATAGTTGGGGCCGGGGGGAGCATGAACACTGAAGCTTTCTTT. The full variable domain, with the rest looked up from reference TRBV19 and TRBJ1-1, is DGGITQSPKYLFRKEGQNVTLSCEQNLNHDAMYWYRQDPGQGLRLIYYSQIVNDFQKGDIAEGYSVSREKKESFPLTVTSAQKNPTAFYLCASSIVGAGGSMNTEAFFGQGTRLTVV.